This passage covers 28 T cell receptor beta chains from one sample sequenced in a study of Tregs in tolerant kidney transplant recipients. The method was immunoSEQ multiplex PCR; TCRdb's version includes in-frame clones alone and lacks a portion of them. The sample has approximately 20,000 clones, over 70% seen once. Recipients received nonmyeloablative bone marrow transplants from related graft donors, with transient mixed chimerism. Sample: CD8+ T cells from blood (PBMCs), taken 6 months after the transplant. The source of these receptors is a human patient who received a combined kidney and bone marrow transplant. The T cells may partly be graft donor cells.

The chain couples TRBV5-3 to TRBJ2-3; the match to TRBD2 covers 10 bases. TRBV5-3 is marked as an open reading frame, function uncertain. There are 18 residues in the CDR3. Trimming took 6 bases from V and 0 from J; bases not matched to a gene: 13. For the CDR3, the DNA is TGTGCCAGAAACTCCCCCTCCGGGACTAGCGAGAGCACAGATACGCAGTATTTT. This sequence encodes CARNSPSGTSESTDTQYF.

This chain links TRBV15 with TRBJ2-7; weak D call: TRBD1 (5 bases). The CDR3 extends over 15 amino acids. Per the germline V gene, CDR1 is LNHNV and CDR2 is YYDKDF (reference sequence). V was clipped by 0 bases and J by 6 bases, with 15 bases between them. CDR3 sequence reads: CATSRDFAGMGEQYF. The CDR3, as DNA: TGTGCCACCAGCAGAGATTTCGCAGGGATGGGCGAGCAGTACTTC. The full variable domain, completed using reference TRBV15 and TRBJ2-7, is DAMVIQNPRYQVTQFGKPVTLSCSQTLNHNVMYWYQQKSSQAPKLLFHYYDKDFNNEADTPDNFQSRRPNTSFCFLDIRSPGLGDTAMYLCATSRDFAGMGEQYFGPGTRLTVT.

This clone has just one count. The chain uses TRBV5-1 and TRBJ2-7, with 7 nucleotides matching TRBD2. This CDR3 has 15 amino acids. Trimming cost V 1 base and J 0 bases; bases outside gene matches: 4. Germline V CDR1 and CDR2: SGHRS, YFSETQ. The CDR3 protein is CASSLRLAASYEQYF. DNA for the CDR3: TGCGCCAGCAGCTTGCGTCTAGCGGCCTCCTACGAGCAGTACTTC. The variable domain in full, completed from reference TRBV5-1 and TRBJ2-7, reads KAGVTQTPRYLIKTRGQQVTLSCSPISGHRSVSWYQQTPGQGLQFLFEYFSETQRNKGNFPGRFSGRQFSNSRSEMNVSTLELGDSALYLCASSLRLAASYEQYFGPGTRLTVT.

This clone was seen a few times. V is TRBV10-3 and J is TRBJ1-5, with 7 bases that match TRBD1. The CDR3 length is 15 residues. Trimming at V came to 3 bases and at J to 3 bases, leaving 5 bases not matched to a gene. From germline, CDR1 is ENHRY and CDR2 SYGVKD. CDR3 sequence (DNA): TGTGCCATCAGTGACCCGGACAGGCACAATCAGCCCCAGCATTTT. This encodes CAISDPDRHNQPQHF.

This clone was seen more than once but under ten times. This sequence joins TRBV4-1 and TRBJ2-1; the D gene is possibly TRBD1 (6 bases). This CDR3 is built from 16 residues. Per the germline V gene, CDR1 is MGHRA and CDR2 is YSYEKL. The V gene lost 4 bases and the J gene lost 7 bases, with 20 bases spanning the gap. The CDR3 protein is CASSRVSGTFLNEQFF. CDR3 DNA: TGCGCCAGCAGCCGGGTCTCCGGGACATTTCTGAATGAGCAGTTCTTC.

Worth noting for this clone: The junction departs from the called germline gene at one end, perhaps through a read error. Other DNA sequences from this sample encode an identical CDR3 as well. This chain links TRBV4-3 with TRBJ1-5, with TRBD1 identical over 10 bases. Germline V gene sequence: CDR1 LGHNA, CDR2 YSLEER. This CDR3 has 15 amino acids. The CDR3 bases are TGCGCCAGTAGCCCGGACAGGGGGTTCAATCAGCCCCAGCATTTT. As protein: CASSPDRGFNQPQHF.

The chain couples TRBV4-3 to TRBJ2-3; D is unclear. The V end lost 8 bases, the J end lost 0 bases, and 6 bases lay between the germline ends. The CDR3 runs to 12 residues. The germline V gene encodes CDR1 LGHNA and CDR2 YSLEER. The CDR3 DNA sequence: TGCGCCAGCCTCTTAAGCACAGATACGCAGTATTTT. This translates into CASLLSTDTQYF.

This clone was seen a handful of times. The chain is built from TRBV5-6 and TRBJ2-2; TRBD2 is a possible D gene (5 bases). This CDR3 has 14 amino acids. The V end lost 0 bases, the J end lost 5 bases, and 8 bases lay between the germline ends. Germline lookup yields CDR1 SGHDT and CDR2 YYEEEE. CDR3 sequence reads: CASSLGLATGELFF. CDR3 nucleotide sequence: TGTGCCAGCAGCTTGGGCCTAGCAACCGGGGAGCTGTTTTTT.

CDR3 loop: CASAVSGQETQYF. Written as DNA, the CDR3 is TGTGCCAGCGCAGTGAGCGGGCAAGAGACCCAGTACTTC. The gene calls are TRBV6-5 and TRBJ2-5; a weak D match, TRBD2 (6 bases). The germline V and J ends were trimmed by 8 bases and 2 bases, with 12 bases remaining between them. CDR1 and CDR2 from the germline V gene are MNHEY and SVGAGI. The CDR3 totals 13 residues.

This clone was seen just once. The V and J genes are TRBV5-4 and TRBJ2-7, with D possibly being TRBD1 (6 bases). There are 13 residues in the CDR3. V dropped 3 bases and J dropped 4 bases, with 11 bases sitting between them. Germline values: CDR1 SGHNT, CDR2 YYREEE (reference sequence). CDR3 region: CASSSKDRYEQYF. The CDR3 DNA sequence: TGTGCCAGCAGCTCAAAGGACAGATACGAGCAGTACTTC.

The V and J genes are TRBV13 and TRBJ2-7, with 7 bases matching TRBD1. The CDR3 runs 15 residues. Germline V gene data show CDR1 as PRHDT and CDR2 as FYEKMQ (reference sequence). The J segment lost 5 bases and the V segment lost 5 bases, leaving 12 bases of the junction unmatched. CDR3 amino acids: CASSPGGPSGDEQYF. The CDR3 DNA follows: TGTGCCAGCAGCCCAGGGGGACCTTCTGGTGACGAGCAGTACTTC.

The CDR3 loop is CASSIALRTGYHTNYGYTF. The CDR3 DNA is TGTGCCAGTAGTATCGCCCTTCGAACAGGGTATCACACTAACTATGGCTACACCTTC. The V gene is TRBV19, the J gene TRBJ1-2; maybe TRBD1 (6 bases). CDR3 length equals 19 residues. Germline CDR1 is LNHDA and CDR2 is SQIVND (reference sequence). Trimming removed 3 bases from V and 0 bases from J, with 23 bases in between.

The DNA of the CDR3 is TGTGCCAGCAGTGTCAGCACTGAAGCTTTCTTT. This codes for CASSVSTEAFF. V and J are TRBV6-5 and TRBJ1-1; D is uncertain. Germline loops: CDR1 MNHEY, CDR2 SVGAGI. Trimming stripped 5 bases from V and 4 bases from J, with 5 bases between. This CDR3 contains 11 residues.

CDR3 nucleotide sequence: TGCAGCGTTGGAGGACTAGCGGGAGGGCCCACCTCCTACGAGCAGTACTTC. Translated: CSVGGLAGGPTSYEQYF. This chain connects TRBV29-1 to TRBJ2-7, with TRBD2 identical over 15 bases. J gave up 0 bases and V 4 bases, and 7 bases lay outside the gene matches. The germline V gene has CDR1 SQVTM and CDR2 ANQGSEA. This CDR3 spans 17 amino acids.

This chain links TRBV28 with TRBJ2-7; D possibly corresponds to TRBD2 (5 bases). The CDR3 runs 11 residues. The V and J ends lost 2 bases and 10 bases respectively, with 9 bases between them. The V gene's germline CDR1 is MDHEN and CDR2 SYDVKM. The CDR3 here is CASSLGLAQYF. Here the CDR3 DNA reads TGTGCCAGCAGTTTAGGACTGGCTCAGTACTTC.

The J gene is TRBJ1-2, the V gene TRBV28; 8 bases are a match to TRBD1. This CDR3 spans 16 amino acids. Per the germline V gene, CDR1 is MDHEN and CDR2 is SYDVKM. V shed 6 bases and J 1 base; nucleotides not matched to a gene: 10. CDR3 sequence: CASSERTGPNNYGYTF. The CDR3 nucleotides are TGTGCCAGCAGCGAAAGGACAGGGCCTAATAACTATGGCTACACCTTC.

This clone was seen a handful of times. The V call is TRBV9, the J call TRBJ2-7; 8 nucleotides line up with TRBD1. Per germline, CDR1 SGDLS and CDR2 YYNGEE. The J segment lost 3 bases and the V segment lost 4 bases, leaving 6 bases of the junction unmatched. The CDR3 spans 14 residues. The CDR3 protein is CASSHRDRNYEQYF. CDR3 nucleotide sequence: TGTGCCAGCAGCCACCGGGACAGGAACTACGAGCAGTACTTC.

This CDR3 is CAWSAGIGSYEQYF. The CDR3 bases are TGTGCCTGGAGTGCAGGGATAGGGTCCTACGAGCAGTACTTC. The J gene is TRBJ2-7, the V gene TRBV30; a weak D match, TRBD1 (5 bases). The V gene lost 1 base and the J gene lost 1 base, with 11 bases spanning the gap. The length of the CDR3 is 14 residues. The germline V gene has CDR1 GTSNPN and CDR2 SVGIG (reference sequence).

This chain uses TRBV7-2 with TRBJ2-5, with TRBD2 identical over 7 bases. The J call is doubtful: the DNA matches TRBJ2-7 better. Germline V gene lookup returns CDR1 SGHTA and CDR2 FQGNSA. CDR3 length: 14 amino acids. The CDR3 sequence is CASSLTTSTDEQYF. CDR3 DNA sequence: TGTGCCAGCAGCTTGACGACTAGCACCGACGAGCAGTACTTC.

The V gene is TRBV5-7, the J gene TRBJ1-1; 8 nucleotides agree with TRBD1. TRBV5-7 is an ORF for which the function is uncertain. CDR3 length: 15 residues. Trimming cost V 1 base and J 7 bases; bases outside gene matches: 9. CDR3 protein: CASSLRPIGQGEAFF. CDR3 nucleotide sequence: TGTGCCAGCAGCTTGAGACCTATAGGACAGGGTGAAGCTTTCTTT.

This clone was counted a few times. This sequence joins TRBV30 and TRBJ1-1, with D uncertain. The germline V gene has CDR1 GTSNPN and CDR2 SVGIG (reference sequence). The CDR3 is 14 amino acids. V lost 3 bases and J 2 bases, leaving 13 bases between the germline ends. The CDR3 bases are TGTGCCTGGAGATCCCCCCGGGGTAACACTGAAGCTTTCTTT. Translated, it gives CAWRSPRGNTEAFF.

The rearrangement links TRBV11-2 to TRBJ2-2, with TRBD2 matching over 12 bases. The CDR3 consists of 16 residues. In germline, CDR1 is SGHAT, CDR2 FQNNGV. J lost 4 bases, V lost 2 bases, and 2 bases had no gene match. DNA for the CDR3: TGTGCCAGCAGCTTAAGACTAGCGGGAGCCACCGGGGAGCTGTTTTTT. Its protein is CASSLRLAGATGELFF.

This sequence joins TRBV30 and TRBJ2-7; 12 bases match TRBD1. This CDR3 has 15 amino acids. V lost 2 bases and J lost 6; bases outside the gene matches: 8. Germline V gives CDR1 GTSNPN, CDR2 SVGIG (reference sequence). The CDR3 sequence is CAWSPMGQGAGEQYF. CDR3 DNA: TGTGCCTGGAGTCCAATGGGACAGGGGGCGGGCGAGCAGTACTTC.

The rearrangement joins TRBV10-1 to TRBJ2-3, with 9 bases matching TRBD2. Germline CDR1 reads WNHNN; CDR2 reads SYGVQD (reference sequence). This CDR3 is built from 14 residues. Unmatched junction bases numbered 5, after V lost 8 bases and J lost 2 bases. CDR3 protein: CASLAGTFTDTQYF. In DNA, the CDR3 is TGCGCCAGCCTAGCGGGAACATTCACAGATACGCAGTATTTT.

Relative to its sample, this clone is medium-sized. V and J are TRBV4-3 and TRBJ1-2, with 7 bases fitting TRBD1. V lost 0 bases and J lost 8; bases outside the gene matches: 6. This CDR3 is built from 14 residues. Germline CDR1 is LGHNA and CDR2 is YSLEER. For the CDR3, the DNA is TGCGCCAGCAGCCAAGACTCGACAGGGAGCGGCTACACCTTC. Its translation: CASSQDSTGSGYTF.

The J gene is TRBJ2-1, the V gene TRBV9, with D possibly TRBD2 on 6 matching bases. Trimming left V 0 bases short and J 8 bases short, with 18 bases between. CDR3 length: 16 amino acids. Germline-derived CDR1 and CDR2 are SGDLS and YYNGEE. CDR3 DNA sequence: TGTGCCAGCAGCGTAGGAGGGACTGGACTTTGGGATGAGCAGTTCTTC. Its protein product is CASSVGGTGLWDEQFF.

This clone has more than one count but fewer than ten. The rearrangement uses TRBV7-5 and TRBJ2-1; TRBD2 is the table's D call, not checked against the DNA. TRBV7-5 constitutes a pseudogene. The CDR3 runs to 17 residues. CDR3 amino acids: CVRSLVGRGGPYNEQFF. CDR3 bases: TGTGTCAGAAGCTTAGTGGGGCGGGGGGGGCCCTACAATGAGCAGTTCTTC.

The chain uses TRBV5-1 and TRBJ2-1, with 8 nucleotides matching TRBD2. The V gene's germline CDR1 is SGHRS and CDR2 YFSETQ. V shed 0 bases and J 1 base; nucleotides not matched to a gene: 6. The length of the CDR3 is 17 residues. CDR3 sequence reads: CASSLAGRGGSYNEQFF. In DNA, the CDR3 is TGCGCCAGCAGCTTGGCCGGTCGGGGGGGATCCTACAATGAGCAGTTCTTC. The entire variable domain, with the rest obtained from reference TRBV5-1 and TRBJ2-1, is as follows: KAGVTQTPRYLIKTRGQQVTLSCSPISGHRSVSWYQQTPGQGLQFLFEYFSETQRNKGNFPGRFSGRQFSNSRSEMNVSTLELGDSALYLCASSLAGRGGSYNEQFFGPGTRLTVL.